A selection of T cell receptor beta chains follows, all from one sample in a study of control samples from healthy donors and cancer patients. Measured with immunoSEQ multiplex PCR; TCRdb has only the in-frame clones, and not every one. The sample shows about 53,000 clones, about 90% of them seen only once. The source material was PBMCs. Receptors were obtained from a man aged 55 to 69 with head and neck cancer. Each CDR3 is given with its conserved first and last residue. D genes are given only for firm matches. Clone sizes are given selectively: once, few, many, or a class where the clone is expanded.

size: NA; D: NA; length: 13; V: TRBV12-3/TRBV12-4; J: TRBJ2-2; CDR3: CASSPPGAGELFF; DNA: TGTGCCAGCAGCCCACCGGGTGCCGGGGAGCTGTTTTTT
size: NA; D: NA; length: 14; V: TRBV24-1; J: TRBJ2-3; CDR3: CATSDFTSTDTQYF; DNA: TGTGCCACCAGTGATTTTACCTCCACAGATACGCAGTATTTT
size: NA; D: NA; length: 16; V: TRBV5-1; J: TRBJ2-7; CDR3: CASSRGSQGGFAEQYF; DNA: TGCGCCAGCAGCAGGGGATCACAGGGTGGATTCGCCGAGCAGTACTTC
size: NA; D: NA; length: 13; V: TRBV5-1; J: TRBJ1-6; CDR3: CASSLEANSPLHF; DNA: TGCGCCAGCAGCTTGGAAGCCAATTCACCCCTCCACTTT
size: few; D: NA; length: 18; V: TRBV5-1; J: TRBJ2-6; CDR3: CASSLSTGIGSGANVLTF; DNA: TGCGCCAGCAGCTTATCCACAGGGATTGGCTCTGGGGCCAACGTCCTGACTTTC
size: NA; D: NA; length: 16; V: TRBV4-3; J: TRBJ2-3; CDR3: CASSQELQHPLYEQYF; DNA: TGCGCCAGCAGCCAAGAACTACAGCACCCGCTCTACGAGCAGTATTTT
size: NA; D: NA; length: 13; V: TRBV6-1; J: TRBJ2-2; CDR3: CASSESRTGELFF; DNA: TGTGCCAGCAGTGAAAGCCGGACCGGGGAGCTGTTTTTT
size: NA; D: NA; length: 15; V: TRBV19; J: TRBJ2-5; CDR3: CASMSLAGPQETQYF; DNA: TGTGCCAGTATGTCTCTTGCAGGGCCCCAAGAGACCCAGTACTTC
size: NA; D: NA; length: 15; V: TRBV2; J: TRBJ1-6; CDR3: CASSDARGLNSPLHF; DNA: TGTGCCAGCAGTGATGCCAGGGGTCTTAATTCACCCCTCCACTTT
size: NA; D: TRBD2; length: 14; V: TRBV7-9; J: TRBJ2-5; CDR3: CASSPGGGLETQYF; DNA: TGTGCCAGCAGCCCCGGGGGGGGCCTAGAGACCCAGTACTTC
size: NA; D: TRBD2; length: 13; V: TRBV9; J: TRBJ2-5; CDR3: CASSGAGAETQYF; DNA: TGTGCCAGCAGTGGAGCGGGAGCAGAGACCCAGTACTTC
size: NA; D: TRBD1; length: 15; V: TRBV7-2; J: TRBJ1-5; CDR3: CASSAEGAKHQPQHF; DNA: TGTGCCAGCAGCGCCGAGGGGGCCAAACATCAGCCCCAGCATTTT
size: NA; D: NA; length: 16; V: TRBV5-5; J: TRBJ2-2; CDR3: CASSSWAPVVTGELFF; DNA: TGTGCCAGCAGCTCGTGGGCCCCGGTGGTCACCGGGGAGCTGTTTTTT
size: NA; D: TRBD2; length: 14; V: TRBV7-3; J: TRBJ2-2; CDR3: CASALAGVPGELFF; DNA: TGTGCCAGCGCCCTAGCGGGAGTTCCCGGGGAGCTGTTTTTT
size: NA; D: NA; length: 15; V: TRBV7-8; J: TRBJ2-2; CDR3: CASSLLAANTGELFF; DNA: TGTGCCAGCAGCCTCTTAGCCGCGAACACCGGGGAGCTGTTTTTT
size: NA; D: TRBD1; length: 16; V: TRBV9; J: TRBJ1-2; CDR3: CASSGTGGAMGDGYTF; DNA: TGTGCCAGTTCCGGGACAGGGGGCGCGATGGGCGATGGCTACACCTTC
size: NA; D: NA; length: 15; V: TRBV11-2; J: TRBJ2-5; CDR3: CASSQEVRALETQYF; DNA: TGTGCCAGCAGCCAAGAGGTCCGGGCTCTTGAGACCCAGTACTTC
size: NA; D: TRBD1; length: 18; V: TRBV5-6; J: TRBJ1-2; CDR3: CASSGGPGGTGRSYGYTF; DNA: TGTGCCAGCAGCGGAGGCCCGGGCGGGACAGGGCGATCCTATGGCTACACCTTC
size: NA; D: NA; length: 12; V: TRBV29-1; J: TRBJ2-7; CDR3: CSAGAARHEQYF; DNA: TGCAGCGCAGGCGCAGCGCGCCACGAGCAGTACTTC
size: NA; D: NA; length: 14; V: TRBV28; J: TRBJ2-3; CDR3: CASSLGTITDTQYF; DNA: TGTGCCAGCAGTTTAGGGACCATCACAGATACGCAGTATTTT
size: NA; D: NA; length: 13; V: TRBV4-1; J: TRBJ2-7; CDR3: CASSQVGTTEQYF; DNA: TGCGCCAGCAGCCAAGTTGGCACTACCGAGCAGTACTTC
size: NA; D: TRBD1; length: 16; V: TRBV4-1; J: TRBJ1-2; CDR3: CASSHPGQGSNYGYTF; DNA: TGCGCCAGCAGCCACCCCGGACAGGGCTCTAACTATGGCTACACCTTC